This TCR beta chain was found in a study of cytomegalovirus exposure and HLA in healthy donors. PCR amplification relied on 60 Vbeta primers (plus 13 Jbeta primers). Profiling relied on immunoSEQ multiplex PCR, and the TCRdb table lists in-frame clones only, not all of them. The sample lists about 190,000 clones, 60% to 85% occurring once. This clone is a singleton in its sample. The sequenced sample consisted of PBMCs. The TCR originated in a woman in her 40s in good health and CMV-seronegative.

The CDR3 loop reads CASSPQGQGEKLFF. The CDR3 DNA reads as TGTGCCAGCAGTCCTCAGGGACAGGGGGAAAAACTGTTTTTT. The chain links TRBV6-1 to TRBJ1-4, with 10 positions matching TRBD1. V lost 5 bases, J lost 8 bases, and 5 bases stayed unmatched. CDR1 and CDR2 (germline): MNHNS, SASEGT. This CDR3 is built from 14 residues.